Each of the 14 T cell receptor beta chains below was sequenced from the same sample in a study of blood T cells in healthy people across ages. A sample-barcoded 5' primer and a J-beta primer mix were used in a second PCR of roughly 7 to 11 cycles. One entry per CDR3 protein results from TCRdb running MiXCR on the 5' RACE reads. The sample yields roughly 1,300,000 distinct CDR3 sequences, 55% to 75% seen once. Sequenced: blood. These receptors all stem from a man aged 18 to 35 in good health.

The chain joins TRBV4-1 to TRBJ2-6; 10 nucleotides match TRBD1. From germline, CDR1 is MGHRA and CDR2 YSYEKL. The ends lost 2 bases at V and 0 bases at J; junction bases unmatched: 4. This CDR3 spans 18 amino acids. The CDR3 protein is CASSQKDRGASGANVLTF. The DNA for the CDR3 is TGCGCCAGCAGCCAAAAGGACAGGGGGGCCTCTGGGGCCAACGTCCTGACTTTC.

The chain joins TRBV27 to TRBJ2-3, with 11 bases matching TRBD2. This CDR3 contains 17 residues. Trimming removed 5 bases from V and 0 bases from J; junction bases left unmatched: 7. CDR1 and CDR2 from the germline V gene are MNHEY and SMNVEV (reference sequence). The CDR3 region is CASSQTGLAGSTDTQYF. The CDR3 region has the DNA TGTGCCAGCAGTCAAACAGGACTAGCGGGTAGCACAGATACGCAGTATTTT.

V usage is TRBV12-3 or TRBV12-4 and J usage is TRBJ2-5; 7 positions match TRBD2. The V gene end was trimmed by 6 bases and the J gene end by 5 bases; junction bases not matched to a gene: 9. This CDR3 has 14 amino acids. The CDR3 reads CASSTLIGGETQYF. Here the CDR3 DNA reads TGTGCCAGCAGCACCCTCATCGGGGGGGAGACCCAGTACTTC.

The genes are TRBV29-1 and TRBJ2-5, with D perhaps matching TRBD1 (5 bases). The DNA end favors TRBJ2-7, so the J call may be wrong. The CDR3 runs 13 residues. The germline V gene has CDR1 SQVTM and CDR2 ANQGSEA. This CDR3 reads CSVEQGLYREQYF. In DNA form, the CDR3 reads TGCAGCGTTGAGCAGGGCTTATATCGCGAGCAGTACTTC.

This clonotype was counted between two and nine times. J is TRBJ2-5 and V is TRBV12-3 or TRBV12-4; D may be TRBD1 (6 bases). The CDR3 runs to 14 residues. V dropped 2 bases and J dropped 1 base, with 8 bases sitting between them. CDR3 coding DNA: TGTGCCAGCAGTTTAAACAGGGTCCAAGAGACCCAGTACTTC. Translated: CASSLNRVQETQYF.

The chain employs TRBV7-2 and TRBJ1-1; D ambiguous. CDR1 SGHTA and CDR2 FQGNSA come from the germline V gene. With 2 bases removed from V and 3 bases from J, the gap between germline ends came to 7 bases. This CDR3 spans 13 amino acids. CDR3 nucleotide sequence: TGTGCCAGCAGCTTATTGGTCCACACTGAAGCTTTCTTT. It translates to CASSLLVHTEAFF.

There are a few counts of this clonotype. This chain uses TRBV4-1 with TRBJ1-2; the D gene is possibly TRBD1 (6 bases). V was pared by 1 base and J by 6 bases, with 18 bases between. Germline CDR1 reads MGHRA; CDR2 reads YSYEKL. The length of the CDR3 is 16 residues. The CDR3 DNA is TGCGCCAGCAGCCAAGCTCGAGGGGCCAGGGGTGATGGCTACACCTTC. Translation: CASSQARGARGDGYTF.

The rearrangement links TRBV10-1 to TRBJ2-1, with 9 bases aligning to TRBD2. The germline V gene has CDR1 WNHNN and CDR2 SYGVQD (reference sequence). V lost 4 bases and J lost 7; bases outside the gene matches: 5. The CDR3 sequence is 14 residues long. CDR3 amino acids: CASSALLAGNEQFF. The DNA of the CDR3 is TGCGCCAGCAGTGCCCTTCTAGCGGGAAATGAGCAGTTCTTC.

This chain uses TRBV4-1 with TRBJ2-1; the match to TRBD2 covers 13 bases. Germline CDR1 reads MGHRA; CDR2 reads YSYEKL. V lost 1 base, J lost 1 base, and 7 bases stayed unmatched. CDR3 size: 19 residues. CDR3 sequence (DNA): TGCGCCAGCAGCCAAGTACTAGCGGGGGGGCCGGTATCCTACAATGAGCAGTTCTTC. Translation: CASSQVLAGGPVSYNEQFF.

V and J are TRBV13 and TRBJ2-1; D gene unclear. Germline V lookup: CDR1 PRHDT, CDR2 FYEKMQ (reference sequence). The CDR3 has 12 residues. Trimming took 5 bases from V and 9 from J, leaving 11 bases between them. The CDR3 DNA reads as TGTGCCAGCAGCCGAATCTCCTCTGAGCAGTTCTTC. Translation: CASSRISSEQFF. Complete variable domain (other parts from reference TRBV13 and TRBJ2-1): AAGVIQSPRHLIKEKRETATLKCYPIPRHDTVYWYQQGPGQDPQFLISFYEKMQSDKGSIPDRFSAQQFSDYHSELNMSSLELGDSALYFCASSRISSEQFFGPGTRLTVL.

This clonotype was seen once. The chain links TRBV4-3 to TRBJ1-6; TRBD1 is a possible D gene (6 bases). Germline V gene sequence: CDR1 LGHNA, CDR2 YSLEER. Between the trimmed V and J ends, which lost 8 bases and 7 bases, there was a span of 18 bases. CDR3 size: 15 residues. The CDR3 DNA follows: TGCGCCAGCGCAACTTCAGGGGCACAGAATTCACCCCTCCACTTT. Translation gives CASATSGAQNSPLHF.

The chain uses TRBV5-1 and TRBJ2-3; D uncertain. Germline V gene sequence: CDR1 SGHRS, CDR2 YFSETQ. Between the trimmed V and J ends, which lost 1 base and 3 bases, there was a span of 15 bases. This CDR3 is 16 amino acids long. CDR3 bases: TGCGCCAGCAGCTTGATAGGTGACGGAGAAACAGATACGCAGTATTTT. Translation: CASSLIGDGETDTQYF.

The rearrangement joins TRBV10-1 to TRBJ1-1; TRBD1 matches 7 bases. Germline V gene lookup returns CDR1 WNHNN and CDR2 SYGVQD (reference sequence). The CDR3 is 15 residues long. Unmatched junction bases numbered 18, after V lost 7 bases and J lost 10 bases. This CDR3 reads CASKQTGTDVEGAFF. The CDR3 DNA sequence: TGCGCCAGCAAACAAACCGGGACAGACGTTGAGGGAGCTTTCTTT.

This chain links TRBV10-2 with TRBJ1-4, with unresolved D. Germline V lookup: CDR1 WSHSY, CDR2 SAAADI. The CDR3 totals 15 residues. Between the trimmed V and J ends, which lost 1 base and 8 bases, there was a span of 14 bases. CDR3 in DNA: TGCGCCAGCAGTGAGTGGGCTCTATCAGGAGAAAAACTGTTTTTT. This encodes CASSEWALSGEKLFF.